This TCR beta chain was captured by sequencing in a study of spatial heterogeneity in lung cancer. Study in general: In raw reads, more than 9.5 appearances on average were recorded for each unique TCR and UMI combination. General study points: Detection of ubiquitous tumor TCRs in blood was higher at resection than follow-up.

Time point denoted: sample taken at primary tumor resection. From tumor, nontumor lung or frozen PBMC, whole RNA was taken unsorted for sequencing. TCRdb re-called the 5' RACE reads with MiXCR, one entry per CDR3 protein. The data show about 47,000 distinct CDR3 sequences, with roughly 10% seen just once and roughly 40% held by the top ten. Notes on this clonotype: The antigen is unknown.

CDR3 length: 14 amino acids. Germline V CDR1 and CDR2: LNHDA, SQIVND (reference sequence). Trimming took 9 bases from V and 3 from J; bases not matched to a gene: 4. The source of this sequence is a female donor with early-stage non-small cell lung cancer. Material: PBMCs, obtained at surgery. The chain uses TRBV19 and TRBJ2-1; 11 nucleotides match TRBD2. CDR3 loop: CASTTSGGYNEQFF. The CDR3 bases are TGTGCCAGCACCACTAGCGGGGGCTACAATGAGCAGTTCTTC.